This is a list of T cell receptor beta chains from one sample in a study of graft-versus-host responses after intestinal transplantation. Generated by immunoSEQ multiplex PCR, the TCRdb table keeps only in-frame clones and is missing some. The table includes some 8,500 clones, less than 95% detected once. Here the sequenced sample was PBMCs, taken about 30 days after intestinal transplant. The receptor source for this set is a human patient who received an intestinal transplant, so some T cells may come from the graft donor. The CDR3 runs from the conserved cysteine through the conserved F or W. Each record gives: CDR3 length, J gene, D gene, clone size, V gene, CDR3 protein, CDR3 DNA. D genes are given only for firm matches. The size entry is marked missing in some rows and otherwise reads once, few, many or a size class.

>13|TRBJ1-5|TRBD1|.|TRBV6-6
CASSKGAAQPQHF
TGTGCCAGCAGTAAGGGGGCGGCTCAGCCCCAGCATTTT
>14|TRBJ2-2|TRBD1|.|TRBV6-6
CASSRDRTTGELFF
TGTGCCAGCAGTAGGGACAGGACAACCGGGGAGCTGTTTTTT
>17|TRBJ1-6|TRBD1|.|TRBV9
CASSVGRGPSYNSPLHF
TGTGCCAGCAGCGTAGGGAGGGGGCCCTCCTATAATTCACCCCTCCACTTT
>13|TRBJ1-5|.|.|TRBV6-4
CASSGGPNQPQHF
TGTGCCAGCAGTGGAGGGCCCAATCAGCCCCAGCATTTT
>16|TRBJ1-5|.|.|TRBV5-5
CASNHPNRVAGQPQHF
TGTGCCAGCAATCACCCCAACAGGGTGGCGGGTCAGCCCCAGCATTTT
>16|TRBJ1-5|.|.|TRBV6-5
CASSLNGWTNNQPQHF
TGTGCCAGCAGTTTAAACGGTTGGACGAACAATCAGCCCCAGCATTTT
>13|TRBJ2-3|.|.|TRBV5-1
CASSLVPADTQYF
TGCGCCAGCAGCTTGGTTCCCGCAGATACGCAGTATTTT
>16|TRBJ1-5|.|.|TRBV2
CASRRTGPYSNQPQHF
TGTGCCAGCAGGCGAACAGGGCCTTATAGCAATCAGCCCCAGCATTTT
>17|TRBJ2-7|TRBD2|once|TRBV11-3
CASSLDGWRGASYEQYF
TGTGCCAGCAGCTTAGATGGCTGGCGGGGGGCCTCCTACGAGCAGTACTTC
>13|TRBJ2-5|TRBD2|.|TRBV7-9
CASSQGLQETQYF
TGTGCCAGCAGCCAGGGACTACAAGAGACCCAGTACTTC
>13|TRBJ2-5|.|.|TRBV7-9
CASSFGRQETQYF
TGTGCCAGCAGCTTCGGTCGTCAGGAGACCCAGTACTTC
>13|TRBJ1-2|.|.|TRBV6-5
CASSKQVNYGYTF
TGTGCCAGCAGTAAACAGGTTAACTATGGCTACACCTTC
>12|TRBJ2-7|.|.|TRBV7-8
CASSLAAYEQYF
TGTGCCAGCAGCTTAGCAGCCTACGAGCAGTACTTC
>11|TRBJ2-7|.|.|TRBV11-1
CASSWAYEQYF
TGTGCCAGCAGCTGGGCCTACGAGCAGTACTTC
>15|TRBJ2-1|.|.|TRBV7-9
CASSLKLAEGNEQFF
TGTGCCAGCAGCTTAAAACTAGCCGAGGGGAATGAGCAGTTCTTC
>16|TRBJ2-4|.|.|TRBV7-8
CASSFRPFLAKNIQYF
TGTGCCAGCAGCTTCCGACCCTTCTTAGCCAAAAACATTCAGTACTTC
>15|TRBJ2-1|.|once|TRBV6-5
CASSQNGPPKWEQFF
TGTGCCAGCAGCCAAAATGGACCTCCCAAATGGGAGCAGTTCTTC
>15|TRBJ2-7|TRBD1|.|TRBV14
CASSQGTGFGYEQYF
TGTGCCAGCAGCCAAGGGACAGGGTTCGGCTACGAGCAGTACTTC
>13|TRBJ2-7|.|.|TRBV30
CAWSGTVPYEQYF
TGTGCCTGGAGTGGGACAGTACCCTACGAGCAGTACTTC
>15|TRBJ1-1|TRBD1|few|TRBV11-2
CASSPQTGYYAEAFF
TGTGCCAGCAGCCCCCAGACAGGGTATTACGCTGAAGCTTTCTTT
>17|TRBJ2-2|TRBD2|large|TRBV4-2
CASSQATSGGPTGELFF
TGTGCCAGCAGCCAGGCGACTAGCGGGGGGCCTACCGGGGAGCTGTTTTTT
>17|TRBJ2-3|TRBD2|.|TRBV11-2
CASSLAPAGGVADTQYF
TGTGCCAGCAGCTTAGCCCCAGCGGGGGGGGTAGCAGATACGCAGTATTTT
>14|TRBJ1-3|.|few|TRBV7-9
CASSLGGSGNTIYF
TGTGCCAGCAGCTTAGGAGGCTCTGGAAACACCATATATTTT
>17|TRBJ1-1|TRBD1|once|TRBV14
CASSQDLWGQMNTEAFF
TGTGCCAGCAGCCAAGATCTTTGGGGACAGATGAACACTGAAGCTTTCTTT
>11|TRBJ2-7|.|.|TRBV7-6
CASSLKGEQYF
TGTGCCAGCAGCTTAAAAGGCGAGCAGTACTTC
>13|TRBJ2-1|.|.|TRBV27
CASRGRGDNEQFF
TGTGCCAGTAGAGGGCGGGGTGACAATGAGCAGTTCTTC
>16|TRBJ1-4|.|.|TRBV14
CASSQDGYGVGEKLFF
TGTGCCAGCAGCCAAGATGGATATGGGGTAGGGGAAAAACTGTTTTTT
>15|TRBJ1-2|.|.|TRBV13
CASSRTSEGGYGYTF
TGTGCCAGCAGCCGTACCTCAGAGGGCGGCTATGGCTACACCTTC
>16|TRBJ1-2|.|.|TRBV12-2
CASRFRRKPANYGYTF
TGTGCAAGTCGCTTCCGCCGGAAACCAGCTAACTATGGCTACACCTTC
>15|TRBJ1-1|.|.|TRBV9
CASSRAGSGNTEAFF
TGTGCCAGCAGTAGGGCGGGTTCGGGGAACACTGAAGCTTTCTTT
>15|TRBJ2-1|TRBD1|once|TRBV11-2
CASTSWGQSFGEQFF
TGTGCCAGCACATCTTGGGGACAGTCTTTCGGTGAGCAGTTCTTC
>13|TRBJ2-7|TRBD2|.|TRBV11-3
CASSLAGGVEQYF
TGTGCCAGCAGCTTAGCGGGGGGTGTAGAGCAGTACTTC
>14|TRBJ1-5|TRBD1|.|TRBV18
CASSQDRVVQPQHF
TGTGCCAGCTCACAGGACAGGGTGGTTCAGCCCCAGCATTTT
>16|TRBJ2-6|TRBD2|.|TRBV6-4
CASSDSGGSGANVLTF
TGTGCCAGCAGTGATAGCGGGGGGTCTGGGGCCAACGTCCTGACTTTC
>14|TRBJ2-3|.|.|TRBV27
CASSLWLAPDTQYF
TGTGCCAGCAGTTTGTGGCTAGCCCCAGATACGCAGTATTTT
>14|TRBJ2-3|TRBD1|.|TRBV27
CASSLSGTGYTQYF
TGTGCCAGCAGTTTATCCGGGACAGGGTATACGCAGTATTTT
>14|TRBJ1-1|.|.|TRBV9
CASSVGGARTEAFF
TGTGCCAGCAGCGTAGGGGGGGCGAGGACTGAAGCTTTCTTT
>17|TRBJ2-7|TRBD1|.|TRBV7-9
CASSLRDRGQNSYEQYF
TGTGCCAGCAGCCTCCGGGACAGGGGCCAAAACTCCTACGAGCAGTACTTC
>16|TRBJ2-7|.|.|TRBV18
CASSPLPTDSSYEQYF
TGTGCCAGCTCACCACTGCCGACAGATAGTTCCTACGAGCAGTACTTC
>17|TRBJ2-7|.|few|TRBV11-3
CASSLETRPPLSYEQYF
TGTGCCAGCAGCTTAGAAACCCGGCCCCCCCTTTCCTACGAGCAGTACTTC
>16|TRBJ1-6|.|.|TRBV7-9
CASSKDRQVFHSPLHF
TGTGCCAGCAGCAAAGACCGACAGGTCTTTCATTCACCCCTCCACTTT
>15|TRBJ2-7|.|.|TRBV6-5
CASSGSAERKDEQYF
TGTGCCAGCAGTGGGTCCGCCGAGCGCAAGGACGAGCAGTACTTC
>15|TRBJ2-5|.|.|TRBV13
CASSLAGDLQETQYF
TGTGCCAGCAGCTTAGCGGGTGATCTTCAAGAGACCCAGTACTTC
>16|TRBJ2-1|TRBD1|.|TRBV5-1
CASSQTPGQGGHEQFF
TGCGCCAGCAGCCAAACTCCGGGACAGGGGGGGCATGAGCAGTTCTTC
>17|TRBJ1-1|.|once|TRBV12-5
CASGLVLGVPMNTEAFF
TGTGCTAGTGGTTTGGTACTTGGGGTTCCCATGAACACTGAAGCTTTCTTT
>15|TRBJ2-5|TRBD1|.|TRBV7-2
CASSPGQAYQETQYF
TGTGCCAGCAGCCCTGGACAGGCGTACCAAGAGACCCAGTACTTC
>16|TRBJ2-7|.|.|TRBV5-4
CASSGDGIGVPYEQYF
TGTGCCAGCAGCGGCGATGGTATCGGGGTTCCCTACGAGCAGTACTTC
>15|TRBJ1-2|TRBD1|.|TRBV27
CASSPWTGWEDGYTF
TGTGCCAGCAGTCCCTGGACAGGTTGGGAGGATGGCTACACCTTC
>17|TRBJ2-7|.|.|TRBV5-3
CARSPGGLGDNSYEQYF
TGTGCCAGAAGCCCTGGGGGCCTTGGGGATAACTCCTACGAGCAGTACTTC
>14|TRBJ2-7|.|.|TRBV9
CASSPQMLPVEQYF
TGTGCCAGCAGCCCTCAGATGCTTCCTGTGGAGCAGTACTTC
>15|TRBJ2-2|TRBD2|.|TRBV6-5
CASSRTSGGTGELFF
TGTGCCAGCAGCCGGACTAGCGGGGGCACCGGGGAGCTGTTTTTT
>13|TRBJ2-7|.|.|TRBV28
CATRMSMLDEQYF
TGTGCCACCCGAATGAGCATGCTGGACGAGCAGTACTTC
>14|TRBJ2-7|TRBD2|.|TRBV5-3
CASSSGTSGYEQYF
TGTGCCAGCAGCTCCGGGACTAGCGGCTACGAGCAGTACTTC
>16|TRBJ2-3|.|once|TRBV2
CASRPNKLPPTDTQYF
TGTGCCAGCAGACCCAACAAGTTGCCCCCCACAGATACGCAGTATTTT
>15|TRBJ1-2|TRBD1|.|TRBV4-1
CASSQWTGASDGYTF
TGCGCCAGCAGCCAATGGACAGGGGCCTCGGATGGCTACACCTTC
>11|TRBJ1-1|.|.|TRBV4-3
CASAENTEAFF
TGCGCCAGTGCGGAGAACACTGAAGCTTTCTTT
>17|TRBJ2-5|.|.|TRBV6-7
CASSYSGVRGPQETQYF
TGTGCCAGCAGTTACTCCGGGGTGAGGGGACCCCAAGAGACCCAGTACTTC